In its sample, the clone carrying this TCR beta chain was seen a few times. Its antigen is unknown. Each CDR3 protein gets one entry after TCRdb re-called the reads with MiXCR. The data hold some 940,000 distinct CDR3 sequences, with approximately 31% observed a single time. This entry is derived from a study of T cell repertoires in cytomegalovirus infection. General study points: HLA-C-restricted, CMV-specific TCR beta clonotypes were dominant ex vivo.

The trim removed 0 bases at V and 2 bases at J, leaving 4 bases unmatched. Germline V CDR1 and CDR2: SGDLS, YYNGEE. This CDR3 spans 15 amino acids. V usage is TRBV9 and J usage is TRBJ2-7, with 8 bases that match TRBD1. The specimen comprised cultured CD8+ T cells from PBMCs, sampled from culture after CMV antigen stimulation. This receptor was obtained from a human donor in good health (CMV status not recorded). Some clones in this sample may be carry-over from other donors' samples. CDR3 in DNA: TGTGCCAGCAGCGTAGGACAGGGGTCAACCTACGAGCAGTACTTC. This encodes CASSVGQGSTYEQYF.